The TCR beta chain described here comes from a study of blood T cell repertoires in COVID-19. For the study at large: From the United States, Italy and Spain came samples of acute and convalescent COVID-19. Sources were T cells, B-cell-depleted T cells, or PBMCs; the material itself was cDNA or gDNA.

Original processing methods: Using reference gene primer amplification, nucleated cell counts were estimated. Produced via immunoSEQ multiplex PCR; TCRdb's table is partial and in-frame only. Clone size and the V and J calls come from that table; the DNA yielded D and trimming. The data hold some 80,000 clones, with 80% observed a single time. The length of the CDR3 is 16 residues. This sequence joins TRBV21-1 and TRBJ2-2; the D segment call TRBD1 is taken from the table without a DNA check. TRBV21-1 is an annotated pseudogene. Sequences were obtained from peripheral blood. This clonotype was sampled from a woman aged 40-49 years with active or convalescent COVID-19. The CDR3 sequence is CASSYWDSGGAGELFF. CDR3 nucleotides: TGTGCCAGCAGCTACTGGGACAGTGGTGGGGCCGGGGAGCTGTTTTTT.